Listed below are T cell receptor beta chains from one sample, sequenced in a study of blood T cell repertoires in COVID-19. Assay used: immunoSEQ multiplex PCR; TCRdb lists only in-frame clones, some missing. The sample holds 62,000 or so clones, 65% to 90% seen once. Sequencing input: peripheral blood. These receptors were taken from a woman aged 55 to 70 with acute or convalescent COVID-19. Each CDR3 is given with its conserved first and last residue. A D gene is named only where the DNA matches it firmly. The size entry is marked missing in some rows and otherwise reads once, few, many or a size class.

>TRBV27|NA|TRBJ1-3|TRBD1
TGTGCCAGCAGTCCCGGGACAGGGCCCGCCCCGAACACCATATATTTT
CASSPGTGPAPNTIYF
>TRBV23-1|NA|TRBJ2-7|TRBD1
TGCGCCAGCAGAGGGACAGGGGGCAACGAGCAGTACTTC
CASRGTGGNEQYF
>TRBV5-8|once|TRBJ1-5|NA
TGTGCCAGCAGCGTCCCCGGGACAACCTATAGCAATCAGCCCCAGCATTTT
CASSVPGTTYSNQPQHF
>TRBV5-1|NA|TRBJ2-1|TRBD2
TGCGCCAGCAGCACGGCTCTAGCGGGGGAAAATGAGCAGTTCTTC
CASSTALAGENEQFF
>TRBV2|NA|TRBJ2-1|TRBD2
TGTGCCAGCACCGTAACTAGCGGGAGACAGGGGGACAATGAGCAGTTCTTC
CASTVTSGRQGDNEQFF
>TRBV2|once|TRBJ2-1|TRBD1
TGTGCCAGCAGGCTGAGAACAGGGGGTGGTGAGCAGTTCTTC
CASRLRTGGGEQFF
>TRBV6-1|few|TRBJ2-3|TRBD2
TGTGCCAGCAGTGAAGTGCTAGCGGGGGCCACAGATACGCAGTATTTT
CASSEVLAGATDTQYF
>TRBV21-1|NA|TRBJ2-7|NA
TGTGCCAGCAGCAAATTAGGGCAAGGGTGGACTTACGAGCAGTACTTC
CASSKLGQGWTYEQYF
>TRBV28|NA|TRBJ1-3|NA
TGTGCCAGCAGGGCCGGTGGGGCAGGCTCTGGAAACACCATATATTTT
CASRAGGAGSGNTIYF
>TRBV14|NA|TRBJ2-2|TRBD2
TGTGCCAGCAGCCATCCGCAGGGAGGGACCGGGGAGCTGTTTTTT
CASSHPQGGTGELFF
>TRBV10-2|NA|TRBJ2-7|TRBD2
TGCGCCAGCAGTGCTAGCGGCTCCTACGAGCAGTACTTC
CASSASGSYEQYF
>TRBV10-3|NA|TRBJ1-2|NA
TGTGCCATCAGTGGAGGGTATGGCTACACCTTC
CAISGGYGYTF
>TRBV11-1|NA|TRBJ2-7|NA
TGTGCCAGCAGCAGGCGGGACGCCCTACCCTACGAGCAGTACTTC
CASSRRDALPYEQYF
>TRBV20-1|NA|TRBJ1-5|NA
TGCAGTGCTAGTCAGGGTCATAGGCAGCCCCAGCATTTT
CSASQGHRQPQHF
>TRBV1|NA|TRBJ2-7|NA
TGCACCAGCAGCCAAGAACAGGGGATATTAGCCTACGAGCAGTACTTC
CTSSQEQGILAYEQYF
>TRBV20-1|NA|TRBJ1-5|TRBD1
TGCAGTGCTAGTACAGGGGCCAATCAGCCCCAGCATTTT
CSASTGANQPQHF
>TRBV3-1/TRBV3-2|NA|TRBJ2-1|TRBD2
TGTGCCAGCAGACCGACTAGCGGGGGTAGAAATGAGCAGTTCTTC
CASRPTSGGRNEQFF
>TRBV5-1|many|TRBJ2-7|TRBD1
TGCGCCAGCAGCCCCCGGGACAGGCTCGAGCAGTACTTC
CASSPRDRLEQYF
>TRBV29-1|NA|TRBJ1-2|TRBD1
TGCAGCGCCCGGATTGGGCAGGGGGCGACCTATGGCTACACCTTC
CSARIGQGATYGYTF
>TRBV19|NA|TRBJ1-1|TRBD1
TGTGCCAGTATTGACAGGGGGATTGCTGAAGCTTTCTTT
CASIDRGIAEAFF
>TRBV21-1|NA|TRBJ2-7|NA
TGTGCCAGCAGCGAAACGCGCGGGAGCTTAGCCTACGAGCAGTACTTC
CASSETRGSLAYEQYF
>TRBV7-9|NA|TRBJ2-7|TRBD2
TGTGCCAGCAGCCGCCGGACTAGCGGGAGGCACGAGCAGTACTTC
CASSRRTSGRHEQYF
>TRBV7-3|NA|TRBJ2-7|NA
TGTGCCAGCAGCCAAGGACTTGGCTACGAGCAGTACTTC
CASSQGLGYEQYF
>TRBV7-9|NA|TRBJ1-4|NA
TGTGCCAGCAGCTTAGGCGGGGGAGGAGGTGAAAAACTGTTTTTT
CASSLGGGGGEKLFF
>TRBV28|NA|TRBJ2-2|NA
TGTGCCAGCATCGGCCAGGATCAAACCGGGGAGCTGTTTTTT
CASIGQDQTGELFF
>TRBV19|NA|TRBJ1-5|TRBD1
TGTGCCAGTTCTAGGACAGGGACAAATAGCAATCAGCCCCAGCATTTT
CASSRTGTNSNQPQHF
>TRBV28|few|TRBJ1-1|TRBD1
TGTGCCAGCAGCCTACATCCGACAGGGCTGGGCACTGAAGCTTTCTTT
CASSLHPTGLGTEAFF
>TRBV6-5|NA|TRBJ2-1|TRBD2
TGTGCCAGCAGTTACCGGACTAGCGGGAGACGCAATGAGCAGTTCTTC
CASSYRTSGRRNEQFF
>TRBV4-2|NA|TRBJ2-5|TRBD2
TGTGCCAGCAGCCAAGACGGGCTTAGCGGGACCCTAGGAAACCAAGAGACCCAGTACTTC
CASSQDGLSGTLGNQETQYF
>TRBV5-1|NA|TRBJ2-5|TRBD2
TGCGCCAGCAGCCAGACTAGCGGGAGGCTGGAGGGGCAAGAGACCCAGTACTTC
CASSQTSGRLEGQETQYF
>TRBV7-3|NA|TRBJ1-3|NA
TGTGCCAGCAGCGCCCGCGGGGGAACTGGAAACACCATATATTTT
CASSARGGTGNTIYF
>TRBV30|few|TRBJ1-2|NA
TGTGCCTGGAGTATCCCCCGAGCGAACTATGGCTACACCTTC
CAWSIPRANYGYTF
>TRBV12-5|NA|TRBJ2-2|NA
TGTGCTAGTGGTCCATCCCTTAAATCACAGGGAAGGGTTGTGTTCACCGGGGAGCTGTTTTTT
CASGPSLKSQGRVVFTGELFF